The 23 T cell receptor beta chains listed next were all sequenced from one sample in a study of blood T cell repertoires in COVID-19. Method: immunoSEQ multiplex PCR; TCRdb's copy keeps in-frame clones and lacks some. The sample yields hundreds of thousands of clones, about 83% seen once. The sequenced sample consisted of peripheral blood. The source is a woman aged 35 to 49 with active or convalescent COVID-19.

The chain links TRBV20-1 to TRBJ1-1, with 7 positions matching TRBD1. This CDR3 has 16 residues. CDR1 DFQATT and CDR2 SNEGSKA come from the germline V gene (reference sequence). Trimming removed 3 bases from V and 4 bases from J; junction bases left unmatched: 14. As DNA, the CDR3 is TGCAGTGCTAGTACGACAGGGCGCGGTGTAGGCACTGAAGCTTTCTTT. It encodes CSASTTGRGVGTEAFF.

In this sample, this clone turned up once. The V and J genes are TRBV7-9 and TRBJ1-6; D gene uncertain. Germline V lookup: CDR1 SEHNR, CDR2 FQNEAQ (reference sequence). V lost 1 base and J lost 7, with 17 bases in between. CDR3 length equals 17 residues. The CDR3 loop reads CASSLGSRGGKNSPLHF. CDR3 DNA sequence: TGTGCCAGCAGCTTAGGCAGTAGAGGTGGTAAGAATTCACCCCTCCACTTT.

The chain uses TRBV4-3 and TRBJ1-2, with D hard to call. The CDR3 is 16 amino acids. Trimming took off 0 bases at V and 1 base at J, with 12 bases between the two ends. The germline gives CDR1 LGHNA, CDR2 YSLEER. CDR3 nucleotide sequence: TGCGCCAGCAGCCAAGAATCCGTACCCAGTAACTATGGCTACACCTTC. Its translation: CASSQESVPSNYGYTF.

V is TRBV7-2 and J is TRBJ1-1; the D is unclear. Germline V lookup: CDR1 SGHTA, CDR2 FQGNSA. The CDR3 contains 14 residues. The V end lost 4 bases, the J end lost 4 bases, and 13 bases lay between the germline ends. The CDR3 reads CASSSLPEVTEAFF. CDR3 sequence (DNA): TGTGCCAGCAGCTCGCTCCCAGAGGTCACTGAAGCTTTCTTT.

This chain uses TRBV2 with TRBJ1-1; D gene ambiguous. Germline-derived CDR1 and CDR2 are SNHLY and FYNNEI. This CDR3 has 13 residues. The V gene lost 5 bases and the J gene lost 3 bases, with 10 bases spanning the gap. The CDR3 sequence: CASSPTRDTEAFF. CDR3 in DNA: TGTGCCAGCAGTCCTACCCGAGACACTGAAGCTTTCTTT.

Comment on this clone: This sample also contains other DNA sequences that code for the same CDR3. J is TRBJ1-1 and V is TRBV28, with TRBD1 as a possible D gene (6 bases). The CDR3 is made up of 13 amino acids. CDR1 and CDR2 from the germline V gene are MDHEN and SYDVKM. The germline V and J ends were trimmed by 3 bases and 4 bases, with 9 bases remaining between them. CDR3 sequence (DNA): TGTGCCAGCAGTTTGGTAGGGGGCACTGAAGCTTTCTTT. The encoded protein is CASSLVGGTEAFF.

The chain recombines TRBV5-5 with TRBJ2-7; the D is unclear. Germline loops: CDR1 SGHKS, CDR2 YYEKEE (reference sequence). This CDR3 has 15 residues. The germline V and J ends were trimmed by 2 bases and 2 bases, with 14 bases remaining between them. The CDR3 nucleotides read TGTGCCAGCAGCTTACCCCTGGGCGACGCCTACGAGCAGTACTTC. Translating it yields CASSLPLGDAYEQYF.

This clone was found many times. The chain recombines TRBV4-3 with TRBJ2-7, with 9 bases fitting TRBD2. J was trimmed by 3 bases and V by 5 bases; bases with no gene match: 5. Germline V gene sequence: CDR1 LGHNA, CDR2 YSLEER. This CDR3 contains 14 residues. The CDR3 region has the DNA TGCGCCAGCAGCGGCGGGGGGGCCCACTACGAGCAGTACTTC. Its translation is CASSGGGAHYEQYF.

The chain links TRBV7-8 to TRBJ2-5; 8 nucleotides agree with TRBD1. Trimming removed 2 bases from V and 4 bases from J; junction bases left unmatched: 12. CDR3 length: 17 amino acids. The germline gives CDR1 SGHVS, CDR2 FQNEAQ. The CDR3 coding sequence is TGTGCCAGCAGCTTATTCTTAACAGGGGGGTTTCGAGAGACCCAGTACTTC. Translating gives CASSLFLTGGFRETQYF.

This CDR3 reads CASSISGFNNQPQHF. The CDR3 DNA sequence: TGTGCCAGTAGTATTTCGGGTTTCAACAATCAGCCCCAGCATTTT. This chain links TRBV19 with TRBJ1-5; D unresolved. Trimming pared 3 bases from V and 3 bases from J, leaving 12 bases between. The CDR3 runs 15 residues. Germline V lookup: CDR1 LNHDA, CDR2 SQIVND (reference sequence).

CDR3 loop: CASSLGHPGQGSSYTF. CDR3 bases: TGCGCCAGCAGCTTGGGCCACCCGGGACAGGGTTCAAGCTACACCTTC. This rearrangement joins TRBV5-1 to TRBJ1-2; TRBD1 aligns across 9 bases. The CDR3 covers 16 residues. The junction had 12 bases not matched to a gene; V was cut back by 0 bases and J by 9 bases. Germline CDR1 reads SGHRS; CDR2 reads YFSETQ.

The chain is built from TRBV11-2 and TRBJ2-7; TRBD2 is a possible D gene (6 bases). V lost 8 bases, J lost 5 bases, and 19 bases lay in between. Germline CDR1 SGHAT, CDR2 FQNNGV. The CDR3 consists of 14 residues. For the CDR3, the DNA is TGTGCCAGCCGACCGGGGGTCGCCTCGAACGAGCAGTACTTC. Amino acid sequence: CASRPGVASNEQYF.

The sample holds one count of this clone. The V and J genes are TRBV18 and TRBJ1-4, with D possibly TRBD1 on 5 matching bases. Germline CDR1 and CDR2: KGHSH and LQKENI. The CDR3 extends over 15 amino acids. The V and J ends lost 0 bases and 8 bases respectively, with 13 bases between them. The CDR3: CASSPPGSGGEKLFF. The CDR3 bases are TGTGCCAGCTCACCACCGGGCAGCGGGGGGGAAAAACTGTTTTTT.

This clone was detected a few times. As DNA, the CDR3 is TGTGCCAGCGCTATTAGGGGGGGTGACACTGAAGCTTTCTTT. As protein: CASAIRGGDTEAFF. The chain couples TRBV2 to TRBJ1-1, with D possibly being TRBD1 (6 bases). The germline V gene encodes CDR1 SNHLY and CDR2 FYNNEI. The CDR3 is 14 residues long. Trimming removed 8 bases from V and 3 bases from J, with 16 bases in between.

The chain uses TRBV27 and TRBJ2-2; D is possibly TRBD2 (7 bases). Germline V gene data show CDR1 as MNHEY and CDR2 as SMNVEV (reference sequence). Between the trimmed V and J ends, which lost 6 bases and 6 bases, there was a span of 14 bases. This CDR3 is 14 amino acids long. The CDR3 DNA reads TGTGCCAGCAGCGAGGGGGGGTACCCCGGGGAGCTGTTTTTT. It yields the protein CASSEGGYPGELFF.

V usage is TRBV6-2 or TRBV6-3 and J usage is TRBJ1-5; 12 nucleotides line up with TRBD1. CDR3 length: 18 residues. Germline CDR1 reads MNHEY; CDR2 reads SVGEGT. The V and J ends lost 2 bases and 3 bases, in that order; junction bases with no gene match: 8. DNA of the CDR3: TGTGCCAGCAGTTACACGGGACAGGGGGCCCCCTCCAATCAGCCCCAGCATTTT. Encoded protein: CASSYTGQGAPSNQPQHF.

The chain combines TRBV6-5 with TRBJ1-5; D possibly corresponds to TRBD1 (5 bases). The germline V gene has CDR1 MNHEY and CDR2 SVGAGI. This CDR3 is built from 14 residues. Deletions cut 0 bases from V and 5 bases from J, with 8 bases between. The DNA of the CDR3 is TGTGCCAGCAGTTACTCAGGGGAGGATCAGCCCCAGCATTTT. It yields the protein CASSYSGEDQPQHF.

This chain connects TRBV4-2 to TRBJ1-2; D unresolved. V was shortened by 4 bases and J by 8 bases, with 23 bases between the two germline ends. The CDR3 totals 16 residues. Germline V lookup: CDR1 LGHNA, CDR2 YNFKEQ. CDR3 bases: TGTGCCAGCAGCCGAGAGGGATCGGACTCCACGGGGGGCTACACCTTC. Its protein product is CASSREGSDSTGGYTF.

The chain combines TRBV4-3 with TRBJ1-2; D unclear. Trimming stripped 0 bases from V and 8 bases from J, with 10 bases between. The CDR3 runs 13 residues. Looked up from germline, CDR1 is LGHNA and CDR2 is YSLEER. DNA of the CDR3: TGCGCCAGCAGCCAAGAAGAGTTGTCGGGCTACACCTTC. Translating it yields CASSQEELSGYTF.

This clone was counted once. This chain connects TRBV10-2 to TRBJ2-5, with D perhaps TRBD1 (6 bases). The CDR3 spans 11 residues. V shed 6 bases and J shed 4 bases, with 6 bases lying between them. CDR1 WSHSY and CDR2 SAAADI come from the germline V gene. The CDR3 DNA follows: TGCGCCAGCAGACAGGGAGAGACCCAGTACTTC. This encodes CASRQGETQYF.

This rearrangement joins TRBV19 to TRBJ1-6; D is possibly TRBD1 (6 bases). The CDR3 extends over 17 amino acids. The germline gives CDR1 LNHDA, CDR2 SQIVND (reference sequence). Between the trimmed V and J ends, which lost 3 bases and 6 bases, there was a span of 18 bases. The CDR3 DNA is TGTGCCAGTAGTATTCCGCCGATCACAGGGTTTAATTCACCCCTCCACTTT. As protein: CASSIPPITGFNSPLHF.

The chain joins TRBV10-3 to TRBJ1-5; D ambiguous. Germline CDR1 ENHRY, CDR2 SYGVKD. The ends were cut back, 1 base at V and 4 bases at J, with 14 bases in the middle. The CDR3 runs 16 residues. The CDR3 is CAISEWARGKNQPQHF. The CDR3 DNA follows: TGTGCCATCAGTGAGTGGGCTAGAGGGAAAAATCAGCCCCAGCATTTT.

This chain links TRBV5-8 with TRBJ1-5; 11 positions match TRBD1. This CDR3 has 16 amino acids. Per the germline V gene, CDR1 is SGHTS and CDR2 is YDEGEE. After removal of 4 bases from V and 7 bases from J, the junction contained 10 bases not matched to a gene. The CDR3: CASSASRTGGWQPQHF. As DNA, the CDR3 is TGTGCCAGCAGCGCCAGTAGGACAGGGGGCTGGCAGCCCCAGCATTTT.